Following are 24 T cell receptor beta chains from one sample sequenced in a study of CD8+CD57+ T cells in acquired aplastic anemia. The use of genomic DNA as template underpinned the TCR beta VDJ and CDR3 profiling. MiXCR, applied by TCRdb to the reads, yields one record per CDR3 protein. Of about 130,000 distinct CDR3 sequences in the sample, about half are singletons; the top ten hold roughly 2.5%. Input material: sorted CD4+, CD8+, or CD8+CD57+ T cells (not recorded which) from PBMCs. The receptors were sampled from a human donor in good health, serving as a control.

The genes are TRBV11-3 and TRBJ1-3; D unclear. Between the trimmed V and J ends, which lost 0 bases and 0 bases, there was a span of 6 bases. The CDR3 is 15 residues long. In germline, CDR1 is SGHNT, CDR2 YENEEA. CDR3 bases: TGTGCCAGCAGCTTAGACCGGTTCTCTGGAAACACCATATATTTT. Its translation is CASSLDRFSGNTIYF. The entire variable domain, with the rest obtained from reference TRBV11-3 and TRBJ1-3, is as follows: EAGVVQSPRYKIIEKKQPVAFWCNPISGHNTLYWYLQNLGQGPELLIRYENEEAVDDSQLPKDRFSAERLKGVDSTLKIQPAELGDSAVYLCASSLDRFSGNTIYFGEGSWLTVV.

This clonotype was found once. The CDR3 nucleotides are TGTGCCAGCAGCCCTGGGACTAGCGGGGGTCCAGATACGCAGTATTTT. The encoded protein is CASSPGTSGGPDTQYF. The chain couples TRBV11-3 to TRBJ2-3; TRBD2 matches 14 bases. The V and J ends lost 5 bases and 4 bases, in that order; junction bases with no gene match: 5. Germline assignment: CDR1 SGHNT and CDR2 YENEEA. This CDR3 is 16 amino acids long.

V and J are TRBV29-1 and TRBJ2-2, with D perhaps TRBD1 (5 bases). CDR1 and CDR2 (germline): SQVTM, ANQGSEA. CDR3 length: 14 residues. Trimming cost V 8 bases and J 5 bases, with 18 bases left between them. This chain's CDR3 is CSFSDKGDTGELFF. The CDR3 DNA is TGCAGCTTCTCAGACAAAGGGGATACCGGGGAGCTGTTTTTT.

This clonotype showed up just a few times. The chain combines TRBV10-3 with TRBJ2-7, with D maybe TRBD1 (6 bases). Germline V lookup: CDR1 ENHRY, CDR2 SYGVKD. This CDR3 has 12 residues. Trimming pared 6 bases from V and 3 bases from J, leaving 9 bases between. The CDR3 sequence: CAISTDSYEQYF. In DNA, the CDR3 is TGTGCCATCAGCACGGACAGCTACGAGCAGTACTTC.

With regard to this clonotype: A clone one base away is much larger, so this may be a read error. This chain uses TRBV11-2 with TRBJ2-1; 7 nucleotides align to TRBD1. From germline, CDR1 is SGHAT and CDR2 FQNNGV. The CDR3 covers 15 residues. CDR3 sequence: CASSPTGQRYNGQFF. CDR3 DNA sequence: TGTGCCAGCAGCCCTACGGGACAGAGATACAATGGGCAGTTCTTC.

This clonotype showed up many times. The chain has TRBV20-1 and TRBJ2-3; 7 nucleotides align to TRBD2. Germline CDR1 reads DFQATT; CDR2 reads SNEGSKA (reference sequence). The length of the CDR3 is 15 residues. V shed 6 bases and J 1 base; nucleotides not matched to a gene: 10. The CDR3 region is CSATGGSGRTDTQYF. DNA of the CDR3: TGCAGTGCGACGGGGGGTAGCGGGCGCACAGATACGCAGTATTTT.

The gene calls are TRBV2 and TRBJ1-1, with no clear D. The CDR3 length is 11 residues. Germline CDR1 SNHLY, CDR2 FYNNEI. V was shortened by 8 bases and J by 7 bases, with 11 bases between the two germline ends. CDR3 DNA: TGTGCCAGCGCTTTCAGGTTTGAAGCTTTCTTT. Its translation: CASAFRFEAFF.

The chain uses TRBV10-3 and TRBJ2-5; a possible D gene is TRBD1 (5 bases). CDR3 length: 11 amino acids. Germline assignment: CDR1 ENHRY and CDR2 SYGVKD. The V end was cut by 10 bases, the J end by 5 bases, with 11 bases between. CDR3 sequence: CATRVGETQYF. The CDR3 DNA follows: TGTGCCACCAGGGTTGGGGAGACCCAGTACTTC.

The rearrangement uses TRBV11-3 and TRBJ2-7, with D perhaps assigned TRBD1 or TRBD2 (5 bases each). Trimming stripped 1 base from V and 0 bases from J, with 7 bases between. Germline CDR1 SGHNT, CDR2 YENEEA. This CDR3 comprises 14 residues. The CDR3 bases are TGTGCCAGCAGCTTAGGGGACCGCTCCTACGAGCAGTACTTC. Its protein is CASSLGDRSYEQYF. The full variable domain, rest sourced from reference TRBV11-3 and TRBJ2-7, is EAGVVQSPRYKIIEKKQPVAFWCNPISGHNTLYWYLQNLGQGPELLIRYENEEAVDDSQLPKDRFSAERLKGVDSTLKIQPAELGDSAVYLCASSLGDRSYEQYFGPGTRLTVT.

The V and J genes are TRBV10-3 and TRBJ2-4; TRBD1 matches 9 bases. Germline CDR1 is ENHRY and CDR2 is SYGVKD. V lost 6 bases to trimming and J lost 7 bases; unmatched junction nucleotides: 13. The CDR3 sequence is 16 residues long. The CDR3 loop is CAIRAGTGILGNIQYF. Written as DNA, the CDR3 is TGTGCCATCAGAGCCGGGACAGGGATTCTAGGGAACATTCAGTACTTC.

This rearrangement joins TRBV20-1 to TRBJ2-5, with D possibly matching TRBD2 (7 bases). V was shortened by 6 bases and J by 4 bases, with 18 bases between the two germline ends. The germline CDR1 and CDR2 sequences are DFQATT and SNEGSKA (reference sequence). This CDR3 spans 14 amino acids. DNA of the CDR3: TGCAGTGCAAAACAGGGAGGGGTTGGAGAGACCCAGTACTTC. This translates into CSAKQGGVGETQYF.

This clonotype was counted between two and nine times. V usage is TRBV25-1 and J usage is TRBJ2-5; 7 bases are a match to TRBD1. The length of the CDR3 is 17 residues. CDR1 is MGHDK and CDR2 is SYGVNS in the germline V gene. V lost 3 bases to trimming and J lost 1 base; unmatched junction nucleotides: 11. CDR3 amino acids: CASSETRQGRIQETQYF. The CDR3 DNA sequence: TGTGCCAGCAGTGAGACGCGACAGGGCCGTATCCAAGAGACCCAGTACTTC.

The sample holds one count of this clonotype. The junction does not match germline at one end; this may be a read error. The J gene is TRBJ2-5, the V gene TRBV19; D not certain. This CDR3 comprises 16 residues. CDR1 is LNHDA and CDR2 is SQIVND in the germline V gene (reference sequence). CDR3 protein: CASSLVSFVDQETQYF. For the CDR3, the DNA is TGCGCCAGCAGCTTGGTGTCGTTCGTGGATCAAGAGACCCAGTACTTC. The entire variable domain, with the rest obtained from reference TRBV19 and TRBJ2-5, is as follows: DGGITQSPKYLFRKEGQNVTLSCEQNLNHDAMYWYRQDPGQGLRLIYYSQIVNDFQKGDIAEGYSVSREKKESFPLTVTSAQKNPTAFYLCASSLVSFVDQETQYFGPGTRLLVL.

V is TRBV7-2 and J is TRBJ1-5; D is undetermined. With 5 bases removed from V and 5 bases from J, the gap between germline ends came to 10 bases. Germline V gene data show CDR1 as SGHTA and CDR2 as FQGNSA. The CDR3 runs to 13 residues. CDR3 in amino acids: CASSIVTDQPQHF. CDR3 sequence (DNA): TGTGCCAGCAGCATAGTAACAGATCAGCCCCAGCATTTT.

This clonotype was seen at least ten times. CDR3 DNA: TGTGCCAGCAGAAAAGCGGATGGGACTGAAGCTTTCTTT. Its translation: CASRKADGTEAFF. This rearrangement joins TRBV7-2 to TRBJ1-1; D uncertain. The CDR3 is made up of 13 amino acids. Trimming cost V 6 bases and J 5 bases, with 13 bases left between them. Germline assignment: CDR1 SGHTA and CDR2 FQGNSA.

V is TRBV25-1 and J is TRBJ1-6; 9 bases agree with TRBD1. Germline trimming cut 3 bases from V and 7 bases from J; bases unmatched to any gene: 7. The CDR3 spans 16 residues. Germline V CDR1 and CDR2: MGHDK, SYGVNS. CDR3 sequence: CASSDRTGVQNSPLHF. The DNA for the CDR3 is TGTGCCAGCAGTGACCGGACAGGGGTGCAGAATTCACCCCTCCACTTT.

This clonotype occurred a few times. This chain links TRBV5-4 with TRBJ2-5, with 10 positions matching TRBD2. The CDR3 spans 14 residues. CDR1 is SGHNT, CDR2 YYREEE, per germline (reference sequence). With 4 bases clipped from V and 4 bases from J, the junction kept 4 bases outside the gene matches. CDR3 nucleotides: TGTGCCAGCAGCCCAGCGGGGGGGCCAGAGACCCAGTACTTC. It codes for CASSPAGGPETQYF.

This clonotype was detected many times. V and J are TRBV7-9 and TRBJ2-7, with D perhaps assigned TRBD1 or TRBD2 (5 bases each). Germline-derived CDR1 and CDR2 are SEHNR and FQNEAQ (reference sequence). V lost 5 bases, J lost 4 bases, and 15 bases lay in between. The length of the CDR3 is 14 residues. The CDR3 DNA reads as TGTGCCAGCAGCGAGGGGTTAGGGCCTTACGAGCAGTACTTC. Protein product: CASSEGLGPYEQYF.

This clonotype was detected ten times or more. This chain joins TRBV3-1 and TRBJ1-2; 10 bases agree with TRBD1. Germline V CDR1 and CDR2: LGHDT, YNNKEL (reference sequence). V lost 3 bases to trimming and J lost 3 bases; unmatched junction nucleotides: 13. The CDR3 sequence is 18 residues long. CDR3 nucleotide sequence: TGTGCCAGCAGCCACCGGACAGGGGGTCGATGCCTTGACTATGGCTACACCTTC. Protein sequence: CASSHRTGGRCLDYGYTF. The full variable domain, its missing parts supplied by reference TRBV3-1 and TRBJ1-2, is DTAVSQTPKYLVTQMGNDKSIKCEQNLGHDTMYWYKQDSKKFLKIMFSYNNKELIINETVPNRFSPKSPDKAHLNLHINSLELGDSAVYFCASSHRTGGRCLDYGYTFGSGTRLTVV.

This clonotype was detected many times. CDR3 DNA: TGTGCCAGCGCCCGGGACTTCTACACCGGGGAGCTGTTTTTT. Residues: CASARDFYTGELFF. This chain links TRBV6-4 with TRBJ2-2; tentative D call: TRBD2 (6 bases). Trimming removed 8 bases at V and 3 bases at J, with 13 bases between. Germline-derived CDR1 and CDR2 are MRHNA and SNTAGT. This CDR3 has 14 residues.

The CDR3, as DNA: TGCAGTGCTAGGTCGAGGAGCTCCTACGAGCAGTACTTC. Protein sequence: CSARSRSSYEQYF. The J gene is TRBJ2-7, the V gene TRBV20-1; no firm D call. Germline lookup yields CDR1 DFQATT and CDR2 SNEGSKA (reference sequence). Trimming removed 3 bases from V and 0 bases from J, with 9 bases in between. The CDR3 totals 13 residues.

Of note for this clonotype: This may stem from a read error, because a much larger clone lies one nucleotide away. J is TRBJ1-4 and V is TRBV12-3 or TRBV12-4; D uncertain. The CDR3 loop spans 14 amino acids. V was pared by 3 bases and J by 5 bases, with 10 bases between. Written as DNA, the CDR3 is TGTGCCAGCAGTTTCGGACGGAGAAATGAAAAACTGTTTTTT. Its protein product is CASSFGRRNEKLFF.

This clonotype was found many times. This chain connects TRBV6-1 to TRBJ2-7; 7 positions match TRBD2. This CDR3 spans 14 amino acids. The trim removed 6 bases at V and 5 bases at J, leaving 10 bases unmatched. Germline lookup yields CDR1 MNHNS and CDR2 SASEGT. CDR3 region: CASSPVGGYHEQYF. DNA of the CDR3: TGTGCCAGCAGCCCCGTGGGAGGGTACCACGAGCAGTACTTC.

This clonotype was seen repeatedly, ten times or more. The genes are TRBV9 and TRBJ2-3, with D perhaps given as TRBD1 or TRBD2 (5 bases each). The CDR3 has 15 amino acids. Germline V lookup: CDR1 SGDLS, CDR2 YYNGEE. Trimming shortened V by 4 bases and J by 6 bases, and 18 bases separated the two germline ends. CDR3 DNA: TGTGCCAGCAGCCTTCCCCTGGGGGTACGGGATACGCAGTATTTT. Its protein product is CASSLPLGVRDTQYF.